This is a list of T cell receptor beta chains from one sample in a study of OX40 agonist ivuxolimab in advanced cancers. Clones were read by immunoSEQ multiplex PCR, and TCRdb kept only the in-frame ones, dropping some. The repertoire consists of fewer than 60,000 clones, with less than 90% occurring once and the leading ten covering roughly 0.76%. The material sequenced was CD4+ or CD8+ T cells sorted from blood, taken in a trial of the OX40 agonist ivuxolimab. These receptors originate from an adult with an advanced solid tumor such as melanoma, head and neck, liver or kidney cancer. Each CDR3 is given with its conserved first and last residue. The order of the fields is V gene, J gene, D gene, CDR3 protein, CDR3 DNA. A D gene is named only where the DNA matches it firmly.

V gene: TRBV5-8
J gene: TRBJ1-2
D gene: .
CDR3 protein: CASSLGGAGYTF
CDR3 DNA: TGTGCCAGCAGCTTGGGAGGAGCGGGCTACACCTTC

V gene: TRBV5-4
J gene: TRBJ1-2
D gene: .
CDR3 protein: CASSGRQTYGYTF
CDR3 DNA: TGTGCCAGCAGCGGACGACAGACCTATGGCTACACCTTC

V gene: TRBV27
J gene: TRBJ2-3
D gene: .
CDR3 protein: CASSFKGIPRSGDTQYF
CDR3 DNA: TGTGCCAGCAGTTTCAAGGGGATACCCAGAAGCGGTGATACGCAGTATTTT

V gene: TRBV28
J gene: TRBJ2-2
D gene: TRBD2
CDR3 protein: CASSLVAGATGELFF
CDR3 DNA: TGTGCCAGCAGTTTAGTCGCGGGAGCCACCGGGGAGCTGTTTTTT

V gene: TRBV5-1
J gene: TRBJ2-3
D gene: .
CDR3 protein: CASSLEGISTDTQYF
CDR3 DNA: TGCGCCAGCAGCTTGGAAGGGATCAGCACAGATACGCAGTATTTT

V gene: TRBV5-1
J gene: TRBJ2-1
D gene: TRBD1
CDR3 protein: CASSPGQSSYNEQFF
CDR3 DNA: TGCGCCAGCAGCCCGGGACAGAGCTCCTACAATGAGCAGTTCTTC

V gene: TRBV2
J gene: TRBJ1-2
D gene: .
CDR3 protein: CASSDGLRDGYTF
CDR3 DNA: TGTGCCAGCTCGGATGGACTCCGGGATGGCTACACCTTC

V gene: TRBV28
J gene: TRBJ2-2
D gene: TRBD1
CDR3 protein: CASSLRDRGLSGELFF
CDR3 DNA: TGTGCCAGCAGTTTACGAGACAGGGGGTTGAGCGGGGAGCTGTTTTTT

V gene: TRBV5-4
J gene: TRBJ2-2
D gene: TRBD2
CDR3 protein: CASKGREGAGELFF
CDR3 DNA: TGTGCCAGCAAGGGCCGGGAGGGTGCGGGGGAGCTGTTTTTT

V gene: TRBV9
J gene: TRBJ1-1
D gene: .
CDR3 protein: CASRRTNADTEAFF
CDR3 DNA: TGTGCCAGCAGGAGAACAAACGCGGACACTGAAGCTTTCTTT

V gene: TRBV7-2
J gene: TRBJ2-3
D gene: .
CDR3 protein: CASSLARAGDTQYF
CDR3 DNA: TGTGCCAGCAGCTTAGCTAGGGCGGGTGATACGCAGTATTTT

V gene: TRBV7-3
J gene: TRBJ2-5
D gene: .
CDR3 protein: CASSLRGSIQETQYF
CDR3 DNA: TGTGCCAGTAGCTTGCGCGGAAGCATCCAAGAGACCCAGTACTTC

V gene: TRBV27
J gene: TRBJ2-3
D gene: .
CDR3 protein: CASSSSNRRADTQYF
CDR3 DNA: TGTGCCAGCAGTTCTAGTAATCGTCGTGCAGATACGCAGTATTTT

V gene: TRBV11-2
J gene: TRBJ2-5
D gene: .
CDR3 protein: CASSLGLAQETQYF
CDR3 DNA: TGTGCCAGCAGCTTAGGTCTAGCACAAGAGACCCAGTACTTC

V gene: TRBV7-9
J gene: TRBJ2-1
D gene: TRBD2
CDR3 protein: CASSHSGNYNEQFF
CDR3 DNA: TGTGCCAGCAGCCATAGCGGGAACTACAATGAGCAGTTCTTC

V gene: TRBV7-9
J gene: TRBJ1-4
D gene: .
CDR3 protein: CASSLGSDEKLFF
CDR3 DNA: TGTGCCAGCAGCTTAGGGTCTGATGAAAAACTGTTTTTT

V gene: TRBV16
J gene: TRBJ2-3
D gene: .
CDR3 protein: CASSQDQWDTQYF
CDR3 DNA: TGTGCCAGCAGCCAAGACCAGTGGGATACGCAGTATTTT

V gene: TRBV28
J gene: TRBJ2-7
D gene: .
CDR3 protein: CASDQGSPYEQYF
CDR3 DNA: TGTGCCAGCGATCAGGGTAGCCCCTACGAGCAGTACTTC

V gene: TRBV19
J gene: TRBJ1-5
D gene: .
CDR3 protein: CASSKAADQPQHF
CDR3 DNA: TGTGCCAGTAGTAAGGCGGCCGATCAGCCCCAGCATTTT

V gene: TRBV9
J gene: TRBJ2-6
D gene: .
CDR3 protein: CASRREANSGANVLTF
CDR3 DNA: TGTGCCAGCAGGAGGGAGGCAAACTCTGGGGCCAACGTCCTGACTTTC

V gene: TRBV6-6
J gene: TRBJ2-3
D gene: .
CDR3 protein: CASSGQSPSTDTQYF
CDR3 DNA: TGTGCCAGCAGCGGTCAGTCACCTAGCACAGATACGCAGTATTTT

V gene: TRBV4-2
J gene: TRBJ1-2
D gene: .
CDR3 protein: CASSPGRGARGYTF
CDR3 DNA: TGTGCCAGCAGCCCAGGACGGGGGGCAAGGGGCTACACCTTC

V gene: TRBV2
J gene: TRBJ2-1
D gene: .
CDR3 protein: CASSDLGGSSYNEQFF
CDR3 DNA: TGTGCCAGCAGTGATTTGGGGGGAAGCTCCTACAATGAGCAGTTCTTC